The next 19 T cell receptor beta chains were all read from a single sample in a study of CXCR3-negative and CXCR3-positive naive CD8 T cells. General observations from the study: TRB CDR3s of CXCR3-positive naive cells were more hydrophobic than those of CXCR3-negative naive cells.

For these receptors, no antigen is known. Each TRB cDNA library was prepared by 5' RACE (with UMI labels). TCRdb reprocessed the 5' RACE reads; each CDR3 protein has one entry and no DNA is given. In all, the sample yields under 150,000 distinct CDR3 sequences. Sequenced input: naive CXCR3+ CD8+ T cells from blood. Described subset: CD45RO-CCR7+CD27+CD95- naive CD8+ T cells expressing CXCR3 (TNR3+). All receptors come from a human donor in good health. Some clones in this sample may be carry-over from other donors' samples.

The J gene is TRBJ2-7, the V gene TRBV10-1; without DNA, the TCRdb call of TRBD2 cannot be checked. Germline V gene data show CDR1 as WNHNN and CDR2 as SYGVQD (reference sequence). The CDR3 has 16 residues. The CDR3 reads CASSEWTSGGFYEQYF.

The chain joins TRBV19 to TRBJ2-3; TCRdb lists TRBD1, though no DNA is available to test this call. Germline V lookup: CDR1 LNHDA, CDR2 SQIVND (reference sequence). The CDR3 has 13 residues. The CDR3 reads CATKTEIVDTQYF.

The J gene is TRBJ2-5, the V gene TRBV28; with no DNA, the TCRdb D assignment of TRBD2 cannot be verified. CDR1 is MDHEN and CDR2 is SYDVKM in the germline V gene. This CDR3 contains 13 residues. CDR3 loop: CASSLLPGETQYF.

CDR3 protein: CASSSGRAFTGELFF. This chain links TRBV11-2 with TRBJ2-2; without DNA, the TCRdb call of TRBD1 cannot be checked. The CDR3 is 15 amino acids. Germline CDR1 reads SGHAT; CDR2 reads FQNNGV.

This chain links TRBV20-1 with TRBJ2-7; TCRdb lists TRBD1, though no DNA is available to test this call. There are 15 residues in the CDR3. CDR1 and CDR2 from the germline V gene are DFQATT and SNEGSKA (reference sequence). CDR3 sequence reads: CSARIVGGGNYEQYF.

The chain couples TRBV12-3 or TRBV12-4 to TRBJ1-1; TCRdb's D call of TRBD1 is untestable without DNA. The CDR3 consists of 15 residues. CDR3 protein: CASRSTGAPNTEAFF.

The V and J genes are TRBV29-1 and TRBJ2-7. The CDR3 has 15 residues. Per germline, CDR1 SQVTM and CDR2 ANQGSEA. CDR3 residues: CSVVFGESRKYEQYF.

The V and J genes are TRBV20-1 and TRBJ2-7; TCRdb indicates TRBD1, and absent DNA this call remains unverified. The CDR3 covers 12 residues. The germline gives CDR1 DFQATT, CDR2 SNEGSKA (reference sequence). The CDR3 spells CSARWGPSEQYF.

The chain is built from TRBV19 and TRBJ1-1. This CDR3 is 14 amino acids long. Germline CDR1 reads LNHDA; CDR2 reads SQIVND (reference sequence). This chain's CDR3 is CASSMRAGGTEAFF.

The CDR3 loop reads CASSLTSGRSEQFF. J is TRBJ2-1 and V is TRBV7-3; TCRdb's D gene call, TRBD2, goes unchecked for lack of DNA. The germline gives CDR1 SGHTA, CDR2 FQGTGA. The CDR3 runs 14 residues. Filled out from reference TRBV7-3 and TRBJ2-1, the complete variable domain reads GAGVSQTPSNKVTEKGKYVELRCDPISGHTALYWYRQSLGQGPEFLIYFQGTGAADDSGLPNDRFFAVRPEGSVSTLKIQRTERGDSAVYLCASSLTSGRSEQFFGPGTRLTVL.

The chain links TRBV5-1 to TRBJ2-3; TCRdb selects TRBD2, and the lack of DNA leaves this call unchecked. The CDR3 has 18 amino acids. Germline values: CDR1 SGHRS, CDR2 YFSETQ. This CDR3 is CASSPGLAGATSTDTQYF. The full variable domain, completed using reference TRBV5-1 and TRBJ2-3, is KAGVTQTPRYLIKTRGQQVTLSCSPISGHRSVSWYQQTPGQGLQFLFEYFSETQRNKGNFPGRFSGRQFSNSRSEMNVSTLELGDSALYLCASSPGLAGATSTDTQYFGPGTRLTVL.

The genes are TRBV29-1 and TRBJ2-7; TCRdb designates TRBD1, a call that cannot be tested without DNA. The CDR3 covers 15 residues. Germline loops: CDR1 SQVTM, CDR2 ANQGSEA. CDR3 in amino acids: CSVEGRGDRGYEQYF.

V usage is TRBV12-3 or TRBV12-4 and J usage is TRBJ2-7. There are 15 residues in the CDR3. The CDR3: CASTLGGGRAYEQYF.

The chain recombines TRBV24-1 with TRBJ2-1; TCRdb calls TRBD1, which cannot be checked without DNA. Germline values: CDR1 KGHDR, CDR2 SFDVKD. CDR3 length equals 14 residues. CDR3 loop: CATSDREPYNEQFF.

The V call is TRBV14, the J call TRBJ2-3; without DNA, the TCRdb call of TRBD2 cannot be checked. The CDR3 is made up of 19 amino acids. The germline CDR1 and CDR2 sequences are SGHDN and FVKESK. The CDR3 here is CASSPRLAGPSPSTDTQYF.

This rearrangement joins TRBV27 to TRBJ1-1; TCRdb's D gene call, TRBD1, goes unchecked for lack of DNA. Germline CDR1 reads MNHEY; CDR2 reads SMNVEV (reference sequence). CDR3 length: 14 amino acids. The CDR3 is CASSYLTGGTEAFF.

This chain connects TRBV20-1 to TRBJ2-7. The length of the CDR3 is 13 residues. Germline V lookup: CDR1 DFQATT, CDR2 SNEGSKA (reference sequence). The CDR3 protein is CSARVRKGYEQYF.

The rearrangement links TRBV7-7 to TRBJ2-3; TCRdb's D call, TRBD2, is unchecked because there is no DNA. Germline V lookup: CDR1 SSHAT, CDR2 FNYEAQ (reference sequence). The CDR3 consists of 15 residues. The CDR3 loop is CASSLLAGDTDTQYF.

The chain combines TRBV7-4 with TRBJ1-5; TCRdb's D call of TRBD1 is untestable without DNA. Germline V lookup: CDR1 SGHVT, CDR2 SQSDAQ. The CDR3 spans 13 residues. CDR3 sequence: CASSFRGIEPQHF.